This TCR beta chain was observed in a study of blood T cell repertoires in COVID-19. As for the study in general: T cells, B-cell-depleted T cells, or PBMCs provided the cDNA or gDNA that served as material.

Methods used by the authors: Quantification of nucleated cells was approximated via reference gene primer amplification. The repertoire was sequenced with immunoSEQ multiplex PCR; TCRdb's copy has only in-frame clones and lacks some. The DNA gave D and trimming, while V, J and clone size come from that table. The table records about 300,000 clones, about 89% of them present only once. The CDR3 is made up of 15 amino acids. V dropped 5 bases and J dropped 4; count of bases not matched to a gene: 11. CDR1 and CDR2 (germline): SGHAT, FQDESV (reference sequence). The sequenced material came from peripheral blood. V and J are TRBV11-1 and TRBJ2-7; TRBD1 matches 7 bases. This sequence was found in a man in his late teens or twenties who had recovered from COVID-19. The CDR3 nucleotides read TGTGCCAGCAGCCCGCGACCGACAGGGTCGTACGAGCAGTACTTC. Its protein product is CASSPRPTGSYEQYF.